A single TCR beta chain is shown here with its context. The record originates from a study of control samples from healthy donors and cancer patients. Some clones are missing from TCRdb's copy, which holds only in-frame ones; the method was immunoSEQ multiplex PCR. The sample shows around 59,000 clones, roughly 90% of them seen only once. The CDR3 runs 15 residues. V lost 5 bases, J lost 9 bases, and 20 bases lay in between. CDR1 is SGHTA and CDR2 is FQGNSA in the germline V gene. The V and J genes are TRBV7-2 and TRBJ2-1, with D perhaps TRBD1 (5 bases). The source of this sequence is a man aged 40-49 years with colorectal cancer. The sequenced material came from PBMCs. Here the CDR3 DNA reads TGTGCCAGCAGCATACCTCCGGGTCGTGGGGCTGAGCAGTTCTTC. It translates to CASSIPPGRGAEQFF.